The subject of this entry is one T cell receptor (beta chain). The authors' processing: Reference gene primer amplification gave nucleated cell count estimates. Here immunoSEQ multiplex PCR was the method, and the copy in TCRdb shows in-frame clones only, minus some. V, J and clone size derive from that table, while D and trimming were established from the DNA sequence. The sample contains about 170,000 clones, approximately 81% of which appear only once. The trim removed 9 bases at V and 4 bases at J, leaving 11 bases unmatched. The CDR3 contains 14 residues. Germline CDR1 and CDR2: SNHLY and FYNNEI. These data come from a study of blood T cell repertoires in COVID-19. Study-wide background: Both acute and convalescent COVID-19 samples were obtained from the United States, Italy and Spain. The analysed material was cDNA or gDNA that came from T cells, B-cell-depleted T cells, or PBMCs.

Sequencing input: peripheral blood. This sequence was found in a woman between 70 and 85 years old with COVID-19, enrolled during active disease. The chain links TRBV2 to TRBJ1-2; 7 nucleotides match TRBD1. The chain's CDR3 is CASMGQLGSYGYTF. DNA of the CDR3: TGTGCCAGTATGGGACAGCTTGGCTCCTATGGCTACACCTTC.